This T cell receptor beta chain was recorded in a study of T cells in Graves' hyperthyroidism and ophthalmopathy. V lost 7 bases and J lost 10, with 20 bases in between. The length of the CDR3 is 13 residues. Per germline, CDR1 SQVTM and CDR2 ANQGSEA. Lactation, pregnancy, other autoimmune disease or uncontrolled infection led to exclusion of patients. Amplification targeted TCR beta CDR3 regions from RNA transcripts. With the HTBI primer set, the TCR CDR3 went through a first round of RT-PCR. TCRdb re-called the multiplex PCR reads with MiXCR, one entry per CDR3 protein. The table shows fewer than 350,000 distinct CDR3 sequences, with about 21% occurring only once.

This clonotype originated in a woman between 50 and 59 years old with Graves' hyperthyroidism. The rearrangement uses TRBV29-1 and TRBJ2-1, with TRBD2 as a possible D gene (6 bases). Sequencing was performed on blood. Written as DNA, the CDR3 is TGCAGCGGCGGGACGGAGGGTTGGCGGGAGCAGTTCTTC. This translates into CSGGTEGWREQFF.